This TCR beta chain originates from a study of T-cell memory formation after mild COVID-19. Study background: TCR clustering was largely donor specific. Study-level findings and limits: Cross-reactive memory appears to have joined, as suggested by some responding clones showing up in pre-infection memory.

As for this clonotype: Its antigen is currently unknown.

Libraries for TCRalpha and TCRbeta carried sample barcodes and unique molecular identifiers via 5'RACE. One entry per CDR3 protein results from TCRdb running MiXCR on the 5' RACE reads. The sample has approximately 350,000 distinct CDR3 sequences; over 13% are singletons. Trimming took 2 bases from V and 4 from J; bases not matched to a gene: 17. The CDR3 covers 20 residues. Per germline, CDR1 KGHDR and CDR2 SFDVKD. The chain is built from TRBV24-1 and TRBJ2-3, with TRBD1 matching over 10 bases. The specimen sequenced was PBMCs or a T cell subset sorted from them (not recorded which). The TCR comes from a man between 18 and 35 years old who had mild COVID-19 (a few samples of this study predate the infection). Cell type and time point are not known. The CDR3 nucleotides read TGTGCCACCAGTGATTCCAGAGCCGGGGACAGGGGCGGGGGAGCAGATACGCAGTATTTT. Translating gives CATSDSRAGDRGGGADTQYF.